This T cell receptor beta chain was sequenced during a study of blood T cells in healthy people across ages. This CDR3 is 12 amino acids long. The ends were cut back, 0 bases at V and 9 bases at J, with 9 bases in the middle. The germline V gene has CDR1 DFQATT and CDR2 SNEGSKA (reference sequence). PCR was performed a second time for about 7 to 12 cycles using a sample-barcoded 5' primer and a J-beta primer mix. MiXCR was run by TCRdb on the 5' RACE reads, yielding one entry per CDR3 protein. The sample has about a million distinct CDR3 sequences, about 48% seen once; the top ten hold around an eighth.

This clonotype originated in a man younger than 45 in good health. This sequence joins TRBV20-1 and TRBJ2-1, with D possibly being TRBD2 (6 bases). Sequenced material: blood. CDR3 nucleotide sequence: TGCAGTGCTAGAGAAAGGAGGGGTGAGCAGTTCTTC. Translating it yields CSARERRGEQFF.